The entry below gives a single TCR beta chain sequence along with its context. Its antigen is still unknown. This sample was included in a study of cytomegalovirus exposure and HLA in healthy donors. It was the approximately 120-subject validation cohort, separate from the roughly 700-subject first cohort, to which the donors belonged. Study observations and caveats: The listing of roughly 160 TCR beta chains classed them as cytomegalovirus-associated. That first-cohort TCR clusters tended to co-occur in the approximately 110 validation repertoires was found in a later analysis.

The germline CDR1 and CDR2 sequences are MNHEY and SMNVEV (reference sequence). Between the trimmed V and J ends, which lost 3 bases and 4 bases, there was a span of 16 bases. The CDR3 consists of 16 residues. Repertoires were generated with immunoSEQ multiplex PCR, while TCRdb's copy carries only in-frame clones and drops some. The sample consists of about 180,000 clones, about 89% of them appearing once. The clonotype comes from a man between 18 and 29 years old in good health and CMV-seropositive. V is TRBV27 and J is TRBJ1-5, with TRBD1 as a possible D gene (5 bases). Sequenced material: PBMCs. The CDR3 nucleotides are TGTGCCAGCAGTTTTTCCCGGGACGGGAGGAATCAGCCCCAGCATTTT. Translating it yields CASSFSRDGRNQPQHF.